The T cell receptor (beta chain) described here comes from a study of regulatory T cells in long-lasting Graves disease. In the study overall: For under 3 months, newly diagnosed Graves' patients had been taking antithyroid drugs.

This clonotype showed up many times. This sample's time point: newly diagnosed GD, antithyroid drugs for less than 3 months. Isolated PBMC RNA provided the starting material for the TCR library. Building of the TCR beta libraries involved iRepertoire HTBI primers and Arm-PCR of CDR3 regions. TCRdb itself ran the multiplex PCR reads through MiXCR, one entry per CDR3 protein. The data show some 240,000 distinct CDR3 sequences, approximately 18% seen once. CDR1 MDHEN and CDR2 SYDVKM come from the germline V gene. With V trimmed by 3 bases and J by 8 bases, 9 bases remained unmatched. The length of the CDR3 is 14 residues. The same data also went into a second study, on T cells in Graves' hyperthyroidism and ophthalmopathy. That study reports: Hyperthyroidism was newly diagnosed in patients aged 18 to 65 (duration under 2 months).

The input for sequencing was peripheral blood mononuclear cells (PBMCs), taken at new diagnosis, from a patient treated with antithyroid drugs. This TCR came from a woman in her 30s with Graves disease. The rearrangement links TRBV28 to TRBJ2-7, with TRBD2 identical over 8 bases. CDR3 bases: TGTGCCAGCAGTTTTAGCGGGACACAGAGTAAGCAGTACTTC. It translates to CASSFSGTQSKQYF.